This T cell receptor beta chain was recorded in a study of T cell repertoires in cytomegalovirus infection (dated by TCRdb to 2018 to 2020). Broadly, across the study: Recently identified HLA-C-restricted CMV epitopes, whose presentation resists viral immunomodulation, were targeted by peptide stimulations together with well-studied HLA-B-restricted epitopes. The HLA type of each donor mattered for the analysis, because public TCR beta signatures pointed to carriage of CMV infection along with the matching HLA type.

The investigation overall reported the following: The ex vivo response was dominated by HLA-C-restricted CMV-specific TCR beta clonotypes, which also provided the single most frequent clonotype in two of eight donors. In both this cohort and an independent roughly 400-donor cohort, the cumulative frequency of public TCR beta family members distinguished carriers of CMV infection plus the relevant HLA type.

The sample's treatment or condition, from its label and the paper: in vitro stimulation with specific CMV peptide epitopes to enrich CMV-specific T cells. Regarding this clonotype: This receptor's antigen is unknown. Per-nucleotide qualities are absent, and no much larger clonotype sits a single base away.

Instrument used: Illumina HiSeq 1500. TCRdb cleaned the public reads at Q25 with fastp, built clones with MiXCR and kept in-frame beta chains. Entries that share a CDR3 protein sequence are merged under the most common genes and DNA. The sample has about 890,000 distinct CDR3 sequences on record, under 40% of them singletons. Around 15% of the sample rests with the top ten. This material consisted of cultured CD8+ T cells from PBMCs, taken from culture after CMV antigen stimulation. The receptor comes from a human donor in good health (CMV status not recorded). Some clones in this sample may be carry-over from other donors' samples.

The nucleotide sequence reads as follows: TGTGCCAGCAGTGTCAGGGCCACAGATACGCAGTATTTT. This codes for CASSVRATDTQYF. This sequence uses TRBV25-1 and TRBJ2-3; the D gene is possibly TRBD1, with 5 bases matching. There are 13 amino acids in the CDR3, from cysteine to phenylalanine inclusive. CDR3 DNA only is kept here, 39 bases in frame from base 1. According to the germline V gene, CDR1 reads MGHDK and CDR2 reads SYGVNS. V and J are truncated by 4 bases and 2 bases respectively, leaving an intervening sequence of 7 bases.